This T cell receptor (beta chain) stems from a study of blood T cell repertoires in COVID-19. Study in general: In each case, the material was cDNA or gDNA derived from T cells, B-cell-depleted T cells, or PBMCs.

Study processing details: Nucleated cell number was recorded as an estimate derived from reference gene primer amplification. Here immunoSEQ multiplex PCR was the method, and the copy in TCRdb shows in-frame clones only, minus some. Clonal size and the V and J genes are those of that table, whereas D and trimming came from the DNA. Here the sample spans under 250,000 clones, 80% to 90% being singletons. Germline V gene data show CDR1 as MNHEY and CDR2 as SVGAGI. This CDR3 is built from 13 residues. V lost 5 bases and J 0 bases, leaving 7 bases between the germline ends. This clone turned up a few times.

The chain joins TRBV6-5 to TRBJ1-1; tentatively, D is TRBD1 (5 bases). This TCR derives from a woman in her fifties or sixties who had recovered from COVID-19. Sequencing used peripheral blood. The CDR3 here is CASSPTVNTEAFF. CDR3 nucleotides: TGTGCCAGCAGTCCGACAGTGAACACTGAAGCTTTCTTT.